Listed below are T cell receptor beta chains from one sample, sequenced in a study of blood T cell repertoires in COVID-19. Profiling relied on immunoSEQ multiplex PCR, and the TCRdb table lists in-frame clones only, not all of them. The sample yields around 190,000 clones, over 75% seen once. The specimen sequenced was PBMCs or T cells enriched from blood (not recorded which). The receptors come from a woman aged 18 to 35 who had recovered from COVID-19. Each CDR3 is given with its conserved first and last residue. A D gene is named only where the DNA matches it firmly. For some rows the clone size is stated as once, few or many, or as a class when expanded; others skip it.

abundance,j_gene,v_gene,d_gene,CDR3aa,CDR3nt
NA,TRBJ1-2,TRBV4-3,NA,CASSPLRTEDYGYTF,TGCGCCAGCAGTCCATTACGGACGGAGGACTATGGCTACACCTTC
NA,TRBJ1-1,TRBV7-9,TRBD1,CASSPKAKGTVKHTEAFF,TGTGCCAGCAGCCCAAAAGCGAAAGGGACAGTAAAACACACTGAAGCTTTCTTT
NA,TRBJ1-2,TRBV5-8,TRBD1,CASSAAYTDRGNYGYTF,TGTGCCAGCAGCGCGGCCTACACGGACAGGGGGAACTATGGCTACACCTTC
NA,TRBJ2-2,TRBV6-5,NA,CASSSWETGELFF,TGTGCCAGCAGTTCGTGGGAGACCGGGGAGCTGTTTTTT
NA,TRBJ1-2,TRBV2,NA,CASRPGSVSYGYTF,TGTGCCAGCAGACCCGGGTCTGTATCCTATGGCTACACCTTC
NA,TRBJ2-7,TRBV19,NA,CASSPRVSPGVRYEQYF,TGTGCCAGTAGCCCAAGGGTGTCCCCGGGGGTGCGCTACGAGCAGTACTTC
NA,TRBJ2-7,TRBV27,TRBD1,CASSFGQGYEQYF,TGTGCCAGCAGTTTCGGACAGGGCTACGAGCAGTACTTC
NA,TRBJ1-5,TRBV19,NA,CASSFLRDFNQPQHF,TGTGCCAGTAGTTTCCTCCGGGACTTCAATCAGCCCCAGCATTTT
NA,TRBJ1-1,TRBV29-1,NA,CSVGHFEAFF,TGCAGCGTTGGACATTTCGAAGCTTTCTTT
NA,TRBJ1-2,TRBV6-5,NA,CASSYDIGGDGYTF,TGTGCCAGCAGTTACGATATCGGCGGGGACGGCTACACCTTC
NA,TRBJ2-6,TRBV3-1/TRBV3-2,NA,CASSQDPTGCHSGANVLTF,TGTGCCAGCAGCCAAGATCCGACAGGTTGCCACTCTGGGGCCAACGTCCTGACTTTC
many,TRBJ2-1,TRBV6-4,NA,CASSADGSSYNEQFF,TGTGCCAGCAGTGCTGACGGGAGCTCCTACAATGAGCAGTTCTTC
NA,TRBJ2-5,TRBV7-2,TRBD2,CASSGRLAEETQYF,TGTGCCAGCAGCGGACGGCTAGCGGAAGAGACCCAGTACTTC
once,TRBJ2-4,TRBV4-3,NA,CASSQERGLLYF,TGCGCCAGCAGCCAAGAAAGGGGTTTGTTGTACTTC
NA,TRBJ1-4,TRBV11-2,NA,CASSPRAATNEKLFF,TGTGCCAGCAGCCCCAGGGCCGCAACTAATGAAAAACTGTTTTTT
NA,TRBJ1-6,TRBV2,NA,CASSESGPGSYNSPLHF,TGTGCCAGCAGTGAAAGCGGTCCGGGATCCTATAATTCACCCCTCCACTTT
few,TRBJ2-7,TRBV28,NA,CASSTNRATEQYF,TGTGCCAGCAGTACCAACAGGGCGACCGAGCAGTACTTC
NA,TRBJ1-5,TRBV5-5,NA,CASSLGSSQPQHF,TGTGCCAGCAGCTTGGGGAGTTCACAGCCCCAGCATTTT
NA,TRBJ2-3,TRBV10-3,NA,CAISESTGGDTQYF,TGTGCCATCAGTGAGTCGACTGGGGGGGATACGCAGTATTTT
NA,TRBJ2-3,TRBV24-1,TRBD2,CATSDLLSGGAQDTQYF,TGTGCCACCAGTGATTTGCTGAGCGGGGGGGCACAAGATACGCAGTATTTT
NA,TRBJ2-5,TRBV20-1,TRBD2,CSASGFRLAGDQETQYF,TGCAGTGCTAGTGGTTTTAGACTAGCGGGAGATCAAGAGACCCAGTACTTC
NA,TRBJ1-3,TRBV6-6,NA,CASSYFAYSGNTIYF,TGTGCCAGCAGTTACTTCGCCTATTCTGGAAACACCATATATTTT
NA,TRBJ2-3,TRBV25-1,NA,CASSEFGGLTDTQYF,TGTGCCAGCAGTGAATTCGGGGGGCTGACAGATACGCAGTATTTT
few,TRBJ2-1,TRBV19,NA,CASGIGLSNNEQFF,TGTGCCAGCGGCATCGGACTGTCAAACAATGAGCAGTTCTTC
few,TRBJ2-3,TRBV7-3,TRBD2,CASSLRTGVAGVGTDTQYF,TGTGCCAGCAGCTTAAGAACGGGGGTAGCGGGAGTTGGCACAGATACGCAGTATTTT
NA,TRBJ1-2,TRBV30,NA,CAWSFLGQPNYGYTF,TGTGCCTGGAGTTTTTTAGGACAGCCTAACTATGGCTACACCTTC
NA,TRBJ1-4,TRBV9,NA,CASSVGGGVGNEKLFF,TGTGCCAGCAGCGTAGGCGGAGGGGTGGGGAATGAAAAACTGTTTTTT
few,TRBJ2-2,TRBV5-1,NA,CASSLERATGELFF,TGCGCCAGCAGCTTGGAGAGGGCAACCGGGGAGCTGTTTTTT
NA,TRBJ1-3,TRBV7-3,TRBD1,CASSKTGGENTIYF,TGTGCCAGCAGCAAGACAGGGGGAGAAAACACCATATATTTT
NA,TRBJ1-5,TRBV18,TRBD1,CASSLGTDLIQPQHF,TGTGCCAGCTCACTGGGGACAGACTTGATCCAGCCCCAGCATTTT
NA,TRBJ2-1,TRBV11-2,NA,CASTDPGRTPYNEQFF,TGTGCCAGCACTGACCCGGGGAGGACTCCCTACAATGAGCAGTTCTTC
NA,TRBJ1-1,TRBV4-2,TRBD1,CASSQGGGGAGLDTEAFF,TGTGCCAGTAGCCAAGGAGGAGGGGGCGCAGGGTTGGACACTGAAGCTTTCTTT
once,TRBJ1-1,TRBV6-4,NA,CASSDHTGSEAFF,TGTGCCAGCAGTGACCATACAGGGTCTGAAGCTTTCTTT
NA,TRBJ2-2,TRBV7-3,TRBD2,CASSLGLARGGGELFF,TGTGCCAGCAGCCTCGGACTAGCGAGAGGGGGCGGGGAGCTGTTTTTT
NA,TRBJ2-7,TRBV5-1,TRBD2,CASSLTGGGAEEQYF,TGCGCCAGCAGCTTGACGGGCGGGGGGGCCGAGGAGCAGTACTTC
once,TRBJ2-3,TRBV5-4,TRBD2,CASSLAGRGNTDTQYF,TGTGCCAGCAGCTTGGCCGGGCGGGGGAACACAGATACGCAGTATTTT
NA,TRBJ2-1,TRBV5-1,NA,CASSPYGGGVSNEQFF,TGCGCCAGTTCCCCTTATGGGGGGGGCGTAAGCAATGAGCAGTTCTTC
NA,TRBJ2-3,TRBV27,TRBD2,CASRWRGGTDTQYF,TGTGCCAGCAGATGGCGGGGGGGCACAGATACGCAGTATTTT
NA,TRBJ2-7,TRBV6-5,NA,CASSPTSMAYEQYF,TGTGCCAGCAGCCCGACATCGATGGCCTACGAGCAGTACTTC
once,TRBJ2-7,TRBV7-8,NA,CASSSQGRSLEQYF,TGTGCCAGCAGTTCACAGGGTCGGAGCCTCGAGCAGTACTTC
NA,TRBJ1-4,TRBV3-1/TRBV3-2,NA,CASSLLGEGGNEKLFF,TGTGCCAGCAGCCTCCTGGGGGAAGGGGGTAATGAAAAACTGTTTTTT
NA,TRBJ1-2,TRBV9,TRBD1,CASTTGEHYGYTF,TGTGCCAGCACCACAGGGGAACACTATGGCTACACCTTC
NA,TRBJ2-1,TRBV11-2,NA,CASSLIFGDNEQFF,TGTGCCAGCAGCTTAATTTTCGGGGACAATGAGCAGTTCTTC
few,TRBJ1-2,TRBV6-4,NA,CASSADSESTSYTF,TGTGCCAGCAGCGCGGACAGTGAAAGTACGAGCTACACCTTC
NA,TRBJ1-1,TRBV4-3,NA,CASSQGAGATEAFF,TGCGCCAGCAGCCAAGGGGCAGGGGCCACTGAAGCTTTCTTT
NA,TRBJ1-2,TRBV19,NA,CASSFSPLTGGLNYGYTF,TGTGCCAGTAGTTTCAGTCCCCTGACCGGAGGCCTGAACTATGGCTACACCTTC
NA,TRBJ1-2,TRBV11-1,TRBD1,CASSLSLTGAPTF,TGTGCCAGCAGCTTATCTTTGACAGGGGCTCCCACCTTC
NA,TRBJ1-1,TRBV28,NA,CASRDTGTEAFF,TGTGCCAGCAGAGATACAGGCACTGAAGCTTTCTTT
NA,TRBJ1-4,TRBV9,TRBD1,CASSVDRGTVYEKLFF,TGTGCCAGCAGCGTAGATCGCGGGACAGTTTATGAAAAACTGTTTTTT
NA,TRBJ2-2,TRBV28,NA,CASSLGNSAGELFF,TGTGCCAGCAGTTTAGGGAATAGCGCCGGGGAGCTGTTTTTT
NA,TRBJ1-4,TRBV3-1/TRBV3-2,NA,CASSQDWAPNEKLFF,TGTGCCAGCAGCCAAGATTGGGCCCCGAATGAAAAACTGTTTTTT
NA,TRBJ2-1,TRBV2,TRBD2,CASSSGISSYNEQFF,TGTGCCAGCAGTAGCGGGATTTCCTCCTACAATGAGCAGTTCTTC
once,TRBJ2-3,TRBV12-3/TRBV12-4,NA,CASSRATDTQYF,TGTGCCAGCAGCCGAGCCACAGATACGCAGTATTTT
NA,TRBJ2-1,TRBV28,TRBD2,CASSLEIAGGYNEQFF,TGTGCCAGCAGTTTGGAAATAGCGGGCGGCTACAATGAGCAGTTCTTC
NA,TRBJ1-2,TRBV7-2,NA,CASSLDGGSYGYTF,TGTGCCAGCAGCTTAGATGGGGGGAGCTATGGCTACACCTTC
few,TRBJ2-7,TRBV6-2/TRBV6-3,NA,CASSPDYSAYEQYF,TGTGCCAGCAGTCCGGACTATTCAGCCTACGAGCAGTACTTC
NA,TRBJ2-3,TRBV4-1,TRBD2,CASSQVQRERADTQYF,TGCGCCAGCAGCCAAGTTCAGCGGGAGAGAGCAGATACGCAGTATTTT
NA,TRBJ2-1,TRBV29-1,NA,CSVGGGTASSYNEQFF,TGCAGCGTTGGCGGAGGGACAGCGAGCTCCTACAATGAGCAGTTCTTC
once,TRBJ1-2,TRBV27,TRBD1,CASSSRQGWHYGYTF,TGTGCCAGCAGTTCCCGACAGGGGTGGCACTATGGCTACACCTTC
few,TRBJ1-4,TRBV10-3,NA,CAISEAVRGTEKLFF,TGTGCCATCAGTGAGGCGGTCCGGGGAACCGAAAAACTGTTTTTT